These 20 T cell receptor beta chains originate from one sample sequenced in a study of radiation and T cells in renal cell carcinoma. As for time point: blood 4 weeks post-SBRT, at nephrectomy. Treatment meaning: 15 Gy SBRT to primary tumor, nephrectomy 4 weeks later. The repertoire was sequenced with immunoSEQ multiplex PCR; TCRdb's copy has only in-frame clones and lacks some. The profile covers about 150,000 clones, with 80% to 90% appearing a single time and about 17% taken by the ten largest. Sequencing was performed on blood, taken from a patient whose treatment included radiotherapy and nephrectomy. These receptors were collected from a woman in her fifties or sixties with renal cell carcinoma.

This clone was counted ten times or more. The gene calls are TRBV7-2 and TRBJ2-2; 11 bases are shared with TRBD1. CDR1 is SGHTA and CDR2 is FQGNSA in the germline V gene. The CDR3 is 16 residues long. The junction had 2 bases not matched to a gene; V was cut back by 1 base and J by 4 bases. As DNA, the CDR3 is TGTGCCAGCAGCTTAGTGGGGACAGGGGGCACCGGGGAGCTGTTTTTT. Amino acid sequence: CASSLVGTGGTGELFF.

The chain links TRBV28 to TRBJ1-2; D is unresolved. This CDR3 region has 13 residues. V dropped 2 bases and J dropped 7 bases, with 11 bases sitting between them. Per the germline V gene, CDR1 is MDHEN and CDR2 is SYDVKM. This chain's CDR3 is CASSLVRRGGYTF. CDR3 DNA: TGTGCCAGCAGTTTAGTCCGGCGCGGTGGCTACACCTTC.

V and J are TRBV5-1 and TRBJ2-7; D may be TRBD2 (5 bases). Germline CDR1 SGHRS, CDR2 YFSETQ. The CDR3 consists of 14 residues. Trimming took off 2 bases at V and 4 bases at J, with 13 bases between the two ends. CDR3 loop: CASSFREGRYEQYF. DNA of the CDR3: TGCGCCAGCAGCTTTCGGGAAGGACGATACGAGCAGTACTTC.

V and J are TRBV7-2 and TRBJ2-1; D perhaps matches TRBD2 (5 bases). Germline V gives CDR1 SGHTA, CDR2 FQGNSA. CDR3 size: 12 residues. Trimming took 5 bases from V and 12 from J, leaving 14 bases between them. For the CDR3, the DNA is TGTGCCAGCAGCCAATGGGTACTAGGGCAGTTCTTC. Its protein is CASSQWVLGQFF.

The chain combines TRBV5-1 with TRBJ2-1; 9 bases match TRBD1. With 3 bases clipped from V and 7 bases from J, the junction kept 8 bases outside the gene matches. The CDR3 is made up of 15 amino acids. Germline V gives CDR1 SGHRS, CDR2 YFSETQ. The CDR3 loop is CASSSSGTGLNEQFF. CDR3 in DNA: TGCGCCAGCAGCTCATCCGGGACAGGGTTGAATGAGCAGTTCTTC.

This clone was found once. The CDR3 nucleotides are TGCGCCAGCAGCCAAGAACAGGGCCGAGAGACCCAGTACTTC. The encoded protein is CASSQEQGRETQYF. The chain recombines TRBV4-3 with TRBJ2-5; TRBD1 might be the D (6 bases). Germline V CDR1 and CDR2: LGHNA, YSLEER. CDR3 size: 14 residues. The V gene lost 0 bases and the J gene lost 4 bases, with 9 bases spanning the gap.

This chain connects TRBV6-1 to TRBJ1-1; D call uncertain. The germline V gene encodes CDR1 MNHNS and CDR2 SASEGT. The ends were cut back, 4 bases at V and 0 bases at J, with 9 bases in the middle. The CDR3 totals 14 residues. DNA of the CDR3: TGTGCCAGCAGTGCCTCGACCCTGAACACTGAAGCTTTCTTT. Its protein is CASSASTLNTEAFF.

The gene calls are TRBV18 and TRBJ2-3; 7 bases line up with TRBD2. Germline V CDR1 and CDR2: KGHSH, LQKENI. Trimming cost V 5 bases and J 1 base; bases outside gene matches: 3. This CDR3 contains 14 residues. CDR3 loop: CASSSGVRTDTQYF. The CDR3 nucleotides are TGTGCCAGCTCAAGCGGGGTACGCACAGATACGCAGTATTTT.

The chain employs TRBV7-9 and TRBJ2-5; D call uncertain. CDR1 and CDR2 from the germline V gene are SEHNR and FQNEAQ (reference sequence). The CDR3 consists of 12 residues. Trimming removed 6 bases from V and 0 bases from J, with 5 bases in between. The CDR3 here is CASSWDQETQYF. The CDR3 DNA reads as TGTGCCAGCAGTTGGGACCAAGAGACCCAGTACTTC.

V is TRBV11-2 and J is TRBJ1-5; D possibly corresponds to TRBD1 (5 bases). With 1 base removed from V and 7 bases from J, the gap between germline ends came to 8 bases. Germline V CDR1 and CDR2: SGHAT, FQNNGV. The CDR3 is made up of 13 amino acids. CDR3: CASSLAGIQPQHF. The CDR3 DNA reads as TGTGCCAGCAGCTTAGCAGGGATCCAGCCCCAGCATTTT.

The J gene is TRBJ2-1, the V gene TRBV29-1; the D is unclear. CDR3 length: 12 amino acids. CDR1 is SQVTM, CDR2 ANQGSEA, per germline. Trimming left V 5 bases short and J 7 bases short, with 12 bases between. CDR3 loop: CSVRAEWNEQFF. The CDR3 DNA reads TGCAGCGTTAGGGCGGAATGGAATGAGCAGTTCTTC.

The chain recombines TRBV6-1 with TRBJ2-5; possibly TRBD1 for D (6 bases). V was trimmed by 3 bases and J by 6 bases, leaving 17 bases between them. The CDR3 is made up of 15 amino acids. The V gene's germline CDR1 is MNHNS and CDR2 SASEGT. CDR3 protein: CASSDLQGTLKTQYF. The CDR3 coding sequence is TGTGCCAGCAGTGACCTACAGGGTACTTTAAAGACCCAGTACTTC.

The DNA for the CDR3 is TGTGCCAGCAGCTTATGGCATCAGACAGAGATCTATGGCTACACCTTC. This encodes CASSLWHQTEIYGYTF. The V and J genes are TRBV7-9 and TRBJ1-2, with D possibly TRBD1 on 5 matching bases. Germline V lookup: CDR1 SEHNR, CDR2 FQNEAQ (reference sequence). The V end lost 2 bases, the J end lost 4 bases, and 17 bases lay between the germline ends. CDR3 length: 16 amino acids.

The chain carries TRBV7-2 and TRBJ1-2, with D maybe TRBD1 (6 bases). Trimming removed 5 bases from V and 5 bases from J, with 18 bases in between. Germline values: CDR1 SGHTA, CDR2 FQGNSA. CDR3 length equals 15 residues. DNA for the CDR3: TGTGCCAGCAGCCCTGAGGGTACAGGGACATATGGCTACACCTTC. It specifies CASSPEGTGTYGYTF.

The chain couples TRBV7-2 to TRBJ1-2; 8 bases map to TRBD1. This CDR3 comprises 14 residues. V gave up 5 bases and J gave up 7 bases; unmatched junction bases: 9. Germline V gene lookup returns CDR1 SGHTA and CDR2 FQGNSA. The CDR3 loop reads CASSQSQGEVGYTF. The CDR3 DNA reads TGTGCCAGCAGCCAATCACAGGGGGAGGTTGGCTACACCTTC.

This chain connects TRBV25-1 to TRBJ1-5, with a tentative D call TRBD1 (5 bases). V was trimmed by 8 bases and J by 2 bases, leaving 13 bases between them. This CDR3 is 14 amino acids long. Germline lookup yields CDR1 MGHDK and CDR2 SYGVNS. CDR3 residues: CASERAGGNQPQHF. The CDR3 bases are TGTGCCAGCGAGCGGGCGGGGGGCAATCAGCCCCAGCATTTT.

This CDR3 is CASSEGGGNEQFF. The DNA for the CDR3 is TGCGCCAGCAGTGAGGGTGGGGGGAATGAGCAGTTCTTC. The rearrangement links TRBV10-1 to TRBJ2-1; D might be TRBD2 (6 bases). There are 13 residues in the CDR3. V was pared by 2 bases and J by 7 bases, with 9 bases between. Germline V gene lookup returns CDR1 WNHNN and CDR2 SYGVQD (reference sequence).

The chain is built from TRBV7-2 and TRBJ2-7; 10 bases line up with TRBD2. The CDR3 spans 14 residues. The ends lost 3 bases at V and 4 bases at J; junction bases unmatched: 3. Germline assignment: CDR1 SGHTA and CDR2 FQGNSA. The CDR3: CASSFSGGMYEQYF. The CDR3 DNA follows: TGTGCCAGCAGCTTTAGCGGGGGGATGTACGAGCAGTACTTC.

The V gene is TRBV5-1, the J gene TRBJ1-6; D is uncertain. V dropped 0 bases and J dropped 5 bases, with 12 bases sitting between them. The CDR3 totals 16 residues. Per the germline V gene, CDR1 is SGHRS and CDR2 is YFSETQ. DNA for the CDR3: TGCGCCAGCAGCTTGGTGGATGTGGAGAATAATTCACCCCTCCACTTT. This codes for CASSLVDVENNSPLHF.

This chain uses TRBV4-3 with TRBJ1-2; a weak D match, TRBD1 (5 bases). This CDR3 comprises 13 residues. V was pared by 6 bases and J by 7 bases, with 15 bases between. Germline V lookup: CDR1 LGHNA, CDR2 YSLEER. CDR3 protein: CASRYTSGAGYTF. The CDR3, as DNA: TGCGCCAGCAGGTATACTTCCGGGGCTGGCTACACCTTC.